This T cell receptor (beta chain) is drawn from a study of T-cell memory formation after mild COVID-19. Study information: For the most part, TCR clusters were specific to one donor.

The study's findings and limits: Cross-reactive memory apparently joined, as some responding clones appeared in pre-infection memory. Later expanders leaned CD4+, whereas day 15 to 85 contracting clones were balanced CD4/CD8.

Trimming at V came to 1 base and at J to 4 bases, leaving 12 bases not matched to a gene. The CDR3 runs to 17 residues. CDR1 and CDR2 from the germline V gene are LGHNA and YSLEER. TCR alpha and TCR beta cDNA libraries with sample barcodes and UMIs came from 5'RACE using constant-segment primers. MiXCR was run by TCRdb on the 5' RACE reads, yielding one entry per CDR3 protein. The repertoire holds just over 400,000 distinct CDR3 sequences, with roughly a quarter as singletons. This clonotype was seen only a few times. No antigen is known for it. The sample was PBMCs or a T cell subset sorted from them (not recorded which). The genes are TRBV4-3 and TRBJ1-1, with 7 nucleotides matching TRBD1. The receptor was derived from an adult woman who had mild COVID-19 (a few samples of this study predate the infection). Cell type and time point are not known. For the CDR3, the DNA is TGCGCCAGCAGCCAAGGAGAGACAGGGCTCGTGGCCACTGAAGCTTTCTTT. It specifies CASSQGETGLVATEAFF.